This T cell receptor (beta chain) appears in the sequencing data of a study of metastatic and nonmetastatic thyroid tumors. V was cut by 2 bases and J by 14 bases, with 21 bases left in between. The CDR3 has 14 residues. CDR1 and CDR2 (germline): MNHEY, SVGEGT. TCRdb ran MiXCR on the PCR reads. The table includes tens of thousands of clones, roughly 4.1% detected once. This clone has just one count. This sample includes further DNA sequences coding for the same CDR3. No patient received treatment before thyroid surgery. This TCR was recovered from a female donor with papillary thyroid cancer or a benign thyroid nodule (not recorded which). Some clones in this sample may be carry-over from other donors' samples. Sequencing used blood. The chain uses TRBV6-2 or TRBV6-3 and TRBJ1-1; possible D gene TRBD1, 6 bases. The CDR3 DNA is TGTGCCAGCAGTTACACCACAGGGTCGGATGAAGGCTTCTTT. This gives the protein CASSYTTGSDEGFF.